This passage covers 4 T cell receptor beta chains from one sample sequenced in a study of shared clonotypes between healthy human individuals. Sequenced by immunoSEQ multiplex PCR; TCRdb stores in-frame clones only, minus some. The sample yields approximately 340,000 clones, around 74% seen once. Material: memory CD4+ T cells sorted from blood. The sample's subset: CD45RA-negative fraction. Receptors originate from a man aged 25-40 years in good health.

This chain joins TRBV27 and TRBJ2-3; 10 bases are a match to TRBD2. This CDR3 has 15 residues. Germline values: CDR1 MNHEY, CDR2 SMNVEV (reference sequence). V shed 3 bases, J shed 5 bases, and the junction held 5 bases outside the gene matches. The CDR3 is CASSFIAGGGDTQYF. The DNA of the CDR3 is TGTGCCAGCAGTTTCATAGCGGGAGGCGGAGATACGCAGTATTTT.

The rearrangement joins TRBV27 to TRBJ2-7; tentative D call: TRBD2 (6 bases). There are 12 residues in the CDR3. In germline, CDR1 is MNHEY, CDR2 SMNVEV (reference sequence). Trimming stripped 3 bases from V and 6 bases from J, with 9 bases between. For the CDR3, the DNA is TGTGCCAGCAGTTTGGGCGGGACCGAGCAGTACTTC. Translation gives CASSLGGTEQYF.

The chain employs TRBV19 and TRBJ2-2; D might be TRBD1 (6 bases). Germline V gene lookup returns CDR1 LNHDA and CDR2 SQIVND (reference sequence). V was clipped by 4 bases and J by 4 bases, with 13 bases between them. This CDR3 is built from 15 residues. The CDR3 region is CASSKRTDITGELFF. The CDR3 region has the DNA TGTGCCAGTAGTAAACGGACAGACATCACCGGGGAGCTGTTTTTT.

This sequence joins TRBV18 and TRBJ1-2; a possible D gene is TRBD1 (5 bases). The ends were cut back, 2 bases at V and 4 bases at J, with 11 bases in the middle. Per the germline V gene, CDR1 is KGHSH and CDR2 is LQKENI. The CDR3 runs to 14 residues. CDR3 protein: CASSPEAGPYGYTF. The DNA for the CDR3 is TGTGCCAGCTCACCAGAAGCGGGACCCTATGGCTACACCTTC.